This T cell receptor (beta chain) was captured in a study of T cell repertoires in cytomegalovirus infection (dated by TCRdb to 2018 to 2020). As for the study more broadly: Because public TCR beta signatures pointed to carriage of CMV infection together with the matching HLA type, the HLA type of each donor mattered for the analysis. Here is what the overall study found, with its caveats: Carriers of CMV infection plus the relevant HLA type were discriminated by the cumulative frequency of public TCR beta family members in the study cohort and in an independent roughly 370-donor cohort. The ex vivo response was dominated by HLA-C-restricted CMV-specific TCR beta clonotypes, and the single most frequent clonotype in two of eight donors was supplied by these HLA-C-restricted clonotypes.

TCRdb shows the sequencer as Illumina HiSeq 1500. TCRdb reanalyzed the raw reads on its own, using fastp at Q25 for trimming and MiXCR for clone calling, and kept in-frame beta chains. Entries are consolidated by CDR3 protein sequence, retaining the most common genes and DNA. This sample comprises 500,000 to 600,000 distinct CDR3 sequences, 16% of them detected only once. The ten largest clones add up to roughly a quarter of the sample. There are many counts of this clonotype. Its antigen has not been determined. No quality values exist for individual bases; no much larger clone is one base distant. From the germline V gene (reference sequence), CDR1 is SEHNR and CDR2 is FQNEAQ. The junction shows trimming of 4 bases on V and 4 bases on J, plus 17 bases between the germline ends. The CDR3, cysteine through phenylalanine, is 15 amino acids long. Only the CDR3 part of the read is kept: 45 bases, read in frame from the first base.

Material for sequencing was CD8+ T cells from PBMCs. This receptor was obtained from a human donor in good health (CMV status not recorded). Some clones in this sample may be carry-over from other donors' samples. The V and J segments used are TRBV7-9 and TRBJ2-7, and possibly TRBD2, on 6 matching bases. The nucleotides are TGTGCCAGCAGCTCAACGTCGGGACTTAGATACGAGCAGTACTTC. Translation gives CASSSTSGLRYEQYF.